The clone carrying this TCR beta chain was seen more than once but under ten times. The antigen is not known. TCRdb itself ran the RT-PCR reads through MiXCR, one entry per CDR3 protein. Of just under 250,000 distinct CDR3 sequences in the sample, 12% are singletons; the top ten hold 7.5% to 10%. This entry comes from a study of response to subunit inactivated influenza vaccine. Findings and caveats of the study: Authors proposed each seasonal influenza vaccination draws in few new T cells.

The CDR3 is 12 residues long. Trimming stripped 7 bases from V and 0 bases from J, with 6 bases between. Germline assignment: CDR1 SGHRS and CDR2 YFSETQ. The receptor comes from a man aged 50-60 years who received an inactivated influenza vaccine. This rearrangement joins TRBV5-1 to TRBJ2-3; D is perhaps TRBD2 (5 bases). This specimen was non-naive T cells sorted from PBMCs, taken less than 15 days before vaccination. The CDR3 coding sequence is TGCGCCAGCGGACTTAGCACAGATACGCAGTATTTT. Translation gives CASGLSTDTQYF.